Listed below are T cell receptor beta chains from one sample, sequenced in a study of blood T cells in healthy people across ages. TCRdb itself ran the 5' RACE reads through MiXCR, one entry per CDR3 protein. The sample shows 910,000 or so distinct CDR3 sequences, just over 50% of them seen only once. The source material was blood. All receptors come from a woman aged 60-75 years in good health. The CDR3 runs from the conserved cysteine through the conserved F or W. The D gene is left open where the match is weak. Clone sizes are given selectively: once, few, many, or a class where the clone is expanded.

v_call: TRBV20-1
j_call: TRBJ2-3
d_call: NA
clone_size: few
cdr3_aa: CSTPGITDTQYF
cdr3_nt: TGCAGTACACCGGGGATCACAGATACGCAGTATTTT

v_call: TRBV12-3/TRBV12-4
j_call: TRBJ1-6
d_call: NA
clone_size: NA
cdr3_aa: CASSARMNSPLHF
cdr3_nt: TGTGCCAGCAGCGCCCGGATGAATTCACCCCTCCACTTT

v_call: TRBV20-1
j_call: TRBJ2-7
d_call: TRBD2
clone_size: NA
cdr3_aa: CSASPWLAGQMNEQYF
cdr3_nt: TGCAGTGCATCGCCATGGCTAGCGGGACAGATGAACGAGCAGTACTTC

v_call: TRBV3-1
j_call: TRBJ2-4
d_call: TRBD2
clone_size: NA
cdr3_aa: CASSFGLAGDPKNIQYF
cdr3_nt: TGTGCCAGCAGCTTCGGACTAGCGGGAGATCCCAAAAACATTCAGTACTTC

v_call: TRBV28
j_call: TRBJ2-7
d_call: NA
clone_size: few
cdr3_aa: CASSSTGLGEQYF
cdr3_nt: TGTGCCAGCAGTTCTACAGGGCTCGGCGAGCAGTACTTC

v_call: TRBV20-1
j_call: TRBJ2-5
d_call: NA
clone_size: NA
cdr3_aa: CSATNQETQYF
cdr3_nt: TGCAGTGCTACGAATCAAGAGACCCAGTACTTC

v_call: TRBV20-1
j_call: TRBJ2-4
d_call: NA
clone_size: NA
cdr3_aa: CSARDFLVAALIENIQYF
cdr3_nt: TGCAGTGCTAGAGATTTTCTTGTGGCCGCCCTGATAGAAAACATTCAGTACTTC

v_call: TRBV27
j_call: TRBJ2-7
d_call: TRBD2
clone_size: NA
cdr3_aa: CASRISSGDLYEQYF
cdr3_nt: TGTGCCAGCAGAATCTCTAGCGGGGACTTGTACGAGCAGTACTTC

v_call: TRBV12-3/TRBV12-4
j_call: TRBJ2-7
d_call: NA
clone_size: many
cdr3_aa: CASTKDRRKYEQYF
cdr3_nt: TGTGCCAGCACCAAAGACAGGCGAAAGTACGAGCAGTACTTC

v_call: TRBV4-1
j_call: TRBJ1-6
d_call: NA
clone_size: few
cdr3_aa: CASSQDPSGEYSPLHF
cdr3_nt: TGCGCCAGCAGCCAAGATCCATCAGGGGAATATTCACCCCTCCACTTT

v_call: TRBV20-1
j_call: TRBJ2-1
d_call: TRBD2
clone_size: NA
cdr3_aa: CSALLGAGGVNEQFF
cdr3_nt: TGCAGTGCCCTTTTGGGAGCGGGAGGTGTTAATGAGCAGTTCTTC

v_call: TRBV3-1
j_call: TRBJ1-2
d_call: NA
clone_size: NA
cdr3_aa: CASSQVAFQGYTF
cdr3_nt: TGTGCCAGCAGCCAAGTCGCTTTTCAGGGCTACACCTTC

v_call: TRBV5-1
j_call: TRBJ2-3
d_call: NA
clone_size: NA
cdr3_aa: CASSIGPLTSTDTQYF
cdr3_nt: TGCGCCAGCAGCATAGGACCGCTTACTAGCACAGATACGCAGTATTTT